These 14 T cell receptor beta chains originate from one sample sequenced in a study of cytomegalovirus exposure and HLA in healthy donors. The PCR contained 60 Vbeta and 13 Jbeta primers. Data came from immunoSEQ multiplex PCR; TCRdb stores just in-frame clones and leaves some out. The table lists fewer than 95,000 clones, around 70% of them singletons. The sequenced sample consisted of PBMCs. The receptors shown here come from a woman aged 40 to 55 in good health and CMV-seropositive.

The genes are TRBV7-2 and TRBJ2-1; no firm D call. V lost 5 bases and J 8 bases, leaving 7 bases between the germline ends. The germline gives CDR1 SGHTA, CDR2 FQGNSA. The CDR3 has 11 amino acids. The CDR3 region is CASSLFDEQFF. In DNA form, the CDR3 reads TGTGCCAGCAGCCTATTCGATGAGCAGTTCTTC.

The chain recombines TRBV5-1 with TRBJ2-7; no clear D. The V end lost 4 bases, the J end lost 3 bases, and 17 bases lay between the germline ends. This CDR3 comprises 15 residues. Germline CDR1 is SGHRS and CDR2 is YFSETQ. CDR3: CASSQIPAAGYEQYF. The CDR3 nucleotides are TGCGCCAGCAGCCAGATCCCGGCAGCAGGCTACGAGCAGTACTTC. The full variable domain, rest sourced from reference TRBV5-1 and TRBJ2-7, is KAGVTQTPRYLIKTRGQQVTLSCSPISGHRSVSWYQQTPGQGLQFLFEYFSETQRNKGNFPGRFSGRQFSNSRSEMNVSTLELGDSALYLCASSQIPAAGYEQYFGPGTRLTVT.

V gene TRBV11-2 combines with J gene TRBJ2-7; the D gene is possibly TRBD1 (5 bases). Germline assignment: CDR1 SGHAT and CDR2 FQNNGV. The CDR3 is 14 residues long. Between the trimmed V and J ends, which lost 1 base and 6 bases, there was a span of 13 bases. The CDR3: CASSLVQVGFEQYF. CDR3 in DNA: TGTGCCAGCAGCTTAGTACAGGTTGGCTTCGAGCAGTACTTC.

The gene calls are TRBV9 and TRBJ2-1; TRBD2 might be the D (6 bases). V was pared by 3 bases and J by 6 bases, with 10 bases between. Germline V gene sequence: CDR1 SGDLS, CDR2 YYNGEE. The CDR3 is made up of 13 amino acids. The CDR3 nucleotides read TGTGCCAGCAGCGCTTTGGGGGGCAATGAGCAGTTCTTC. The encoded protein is CASSALGGNEQFF.

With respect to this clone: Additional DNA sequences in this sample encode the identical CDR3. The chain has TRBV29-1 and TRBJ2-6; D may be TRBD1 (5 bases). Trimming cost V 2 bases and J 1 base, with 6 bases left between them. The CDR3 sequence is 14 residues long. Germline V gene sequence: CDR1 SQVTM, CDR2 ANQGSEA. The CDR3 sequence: CSVERTSGANVLTF. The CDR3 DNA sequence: TGCAGCGTTGAAAGGACATCTGGGGCCAACGTCCTGACTTTC.

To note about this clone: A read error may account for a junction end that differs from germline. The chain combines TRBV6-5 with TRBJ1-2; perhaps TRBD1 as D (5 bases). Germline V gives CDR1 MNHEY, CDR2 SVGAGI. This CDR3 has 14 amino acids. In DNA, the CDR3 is TGTGCCAGCAGACGAGGGACTTCCGTGTATGGCTACGCCTTC. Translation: CASRRGTSVYGYAF.

CDR3 bases: TGTGCCAGCAGCTCCGCTTCCGGGACTCGTAATGAAAAACTGTTTTTT. Its protein product is CASSSASGTRNEKLFF. The chain recombines TRBV7-8 with TRBJ1-4; TRBD1 is a possible D gene (5 bases). Germline loops: CDR1 SGHVS, CDR2 FQNEAQ. This CDR3 region has 16 residues. Deletions cut 4 bases from V and 4 bases from J, with 16 bases between.

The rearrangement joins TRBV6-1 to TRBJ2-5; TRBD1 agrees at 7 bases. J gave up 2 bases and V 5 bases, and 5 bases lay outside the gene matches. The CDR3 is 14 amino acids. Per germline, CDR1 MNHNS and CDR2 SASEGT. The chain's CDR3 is CASSRDRVQETQYF. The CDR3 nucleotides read TGTGCCAGCAGTCGTGACAGGGTTCAAGAGACCCAGTACTTC.

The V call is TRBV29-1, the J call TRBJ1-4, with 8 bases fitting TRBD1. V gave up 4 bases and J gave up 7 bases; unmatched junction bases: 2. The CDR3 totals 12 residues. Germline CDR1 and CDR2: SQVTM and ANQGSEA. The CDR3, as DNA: TGCAGCGTTGGAGGGACAGGTGAAAAACTGTTTTTT. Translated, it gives CSVGGTGEKLFF.

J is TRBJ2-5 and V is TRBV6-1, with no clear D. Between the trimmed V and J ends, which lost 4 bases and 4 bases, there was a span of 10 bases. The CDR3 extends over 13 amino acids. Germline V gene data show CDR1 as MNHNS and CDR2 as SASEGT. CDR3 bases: TGTGCCAGCAGTGTACCCACGGGAGAGACCCAGTACTTC. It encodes CASSVPTGETQYF.

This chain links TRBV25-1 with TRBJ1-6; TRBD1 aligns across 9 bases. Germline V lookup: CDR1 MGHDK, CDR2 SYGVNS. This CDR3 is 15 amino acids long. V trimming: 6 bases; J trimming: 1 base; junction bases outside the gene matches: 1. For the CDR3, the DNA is TGTGCCAGCAGGGACAGGGGTTCCTATAATTCACCCCTCCACTTT. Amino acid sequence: CASRDRGSYNSPLHF.

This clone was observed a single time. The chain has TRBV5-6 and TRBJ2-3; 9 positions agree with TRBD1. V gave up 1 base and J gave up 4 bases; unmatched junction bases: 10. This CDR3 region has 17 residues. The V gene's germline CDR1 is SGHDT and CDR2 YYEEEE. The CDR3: CASSLPPTTGGADTQYF. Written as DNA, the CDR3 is TGTGCCAGCAGCTTGCCCCCTACTACAGGGGGCGCAGATACGCAGTATTTT.

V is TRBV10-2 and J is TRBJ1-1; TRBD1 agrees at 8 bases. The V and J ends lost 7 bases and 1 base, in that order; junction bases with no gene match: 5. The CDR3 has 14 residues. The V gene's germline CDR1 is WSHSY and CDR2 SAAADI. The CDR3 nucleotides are TGCGCCAGCACCTGGGACAGGTCGAACACTGAAGCTTTCTTT. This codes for CASTWDRSNTEAFF.

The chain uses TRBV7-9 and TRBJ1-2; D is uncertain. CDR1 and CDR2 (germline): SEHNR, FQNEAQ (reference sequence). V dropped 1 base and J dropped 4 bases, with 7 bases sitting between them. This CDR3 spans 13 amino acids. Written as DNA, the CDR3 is TGTGCCAGCAGCTTAGGTACAGCCTATGGCTACACCTTC. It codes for CASSLGTAYGYTF.